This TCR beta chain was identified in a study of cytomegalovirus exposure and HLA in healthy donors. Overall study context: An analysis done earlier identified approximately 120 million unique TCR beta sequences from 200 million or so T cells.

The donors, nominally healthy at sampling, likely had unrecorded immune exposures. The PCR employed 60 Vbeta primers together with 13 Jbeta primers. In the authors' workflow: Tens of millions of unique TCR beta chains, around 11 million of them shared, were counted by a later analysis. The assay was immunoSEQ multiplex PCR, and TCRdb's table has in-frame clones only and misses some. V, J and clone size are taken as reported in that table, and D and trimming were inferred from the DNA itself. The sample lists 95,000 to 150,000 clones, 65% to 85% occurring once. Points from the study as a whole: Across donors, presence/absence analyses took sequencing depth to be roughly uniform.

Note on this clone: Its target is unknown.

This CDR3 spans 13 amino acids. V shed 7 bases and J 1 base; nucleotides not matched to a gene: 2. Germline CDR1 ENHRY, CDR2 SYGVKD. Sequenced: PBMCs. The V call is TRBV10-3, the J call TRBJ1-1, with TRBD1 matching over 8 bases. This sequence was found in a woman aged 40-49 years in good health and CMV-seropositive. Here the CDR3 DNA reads TGTGCCATCACCGGACAGGGGAACACTGAAGCTTTCTTT. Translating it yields CAITGQGNTEAFF.